Listed below are T cell receptor beta chains from one sample, sequenced in a study of CD8 T cells in Susac syndrome. Each CDR3 protein is one row after TCRdb ran MiXCR on the immunoSEQ multiplex PCR reads. The table has under 200,000 distinct CDR3 sequences, approximately 96% seen once; the top ten hold over 0.12%. Sequenced sample: CD4+ T cells from PBMCs. Every receptor here comes from a human donor in good health. Both conserved end residues are part of each CDR3. Fields, in order: J gene, V gene, D gene, clone size, CDR3 length, CDR3 protein, CDR3 DNA. D genes are given only for firm matches. Where a row states a size, it is once, few, many or the class of an expanded clone; other rows omit it.

TRBJ1-1 TRBV20-1 TRBD1 once 14 CSASRVRGDTEAFF TGCAGTGCTAGCCGGGTCAGGGGGGACACTGAAGCTTTCTTT
TRBJ1-1 TRBV29-1 NA NA 13 CSVTGQNLREAFF TGCAGCGTTACGGGCCAAAACCTCCGAGAAGCTTTCTTT
TRBJ2-3 TRBV7-2 TRBD2 once 17 CASSLAPAGAYTDTQYF TGTGCCAGCAGCTTAGCCCCAGCGGGGGCCTACACAGATACGCAGTATTTT
TRBJ2-5 TRBV5-6 TRBD2 NA 14 CASSFGGVGETQYF TGTGCCAGCAGCTTTGGGGGGGTCGGAGAGACCCAGTACTTC
TRBJ2-2 TRBV24-1 NA once 12 CATSGGYGELFF TGTGCCACCAGTGGGGGGTACGGGGAGCTGTTTTTT
TRBJ1-2 TRBV29-1 NA NA 17 CSVEDRGQTNWYYGYTF TGCAGCGTTGAAGATAGGGGTCAGACGAACTGGTACTATGGCTACACCTTC
TRBJ1-5 TRBV6-2/TRBV6-3 TRBD1 NA 15 CASSSRDRVGQPQHF TGTGCCAGCAGTTCCCGGGACAGGGTAGGACAGCCCCAGCATTTT
TRBJ1-5 TRBV27 NA NA 17 CASSHYKMALYNQPQHF TGTGCCAGCAGTCACTACAAGATGGCGCTATACAATCAGCCCCAGCATTTT
TRBJ2-6 TRBV20-1 NA NA 16 CSAPGRGISGANVLTF TGCAGTGCGCCGGGGAGAGGGATCTCTGGGGCCAACGTCCTGACTTTC
TRBJ2-2 TRBV4-2 TRBD1 NA 17 CASSQVLGQGNTGELFF TGTGCCAGCAGCCAAGTGCTAGGACAGGGGAACACCGGGGAGCTGTTTTTT
TRBJ1-1 TRBV4-1 NA NA 16 CASSQESGLTFLGAFF TGCGCCAGCAGCCAAGAATCTGGACTGACCTTTTTGGGAGCTTTCTTT
TRBJ2-7 TRBV7-8 TRBD1 NA 17 CASSWAFRDRGTYEQYF TGTGCCAGCAGCTGGGCTTTCCGGGACAGGGGAACCTACGAGCAGTACTTC
TRBJ1-1 TRBV20-1 NA NA 12 CSAGRTEQGAFF TGCAGTGCGGGAAGGACGGAACAGGGAGCTTTCTTT
TRBJ2-1 TRBV30 NA NA 13 CAWSEQIYNEQFF TGTGCCTGGAGTGAACAAATCTACAATGAGCAGTTCTTC
TRBJ2-1 TRBV28 TRBD2 NA 15 CASTLAGGVYNEQFF TGTGCCAGCACATTAGCGGGGGGGGTCTACAATGAGCAGTTCTTC
TRBJ2-7 TRBV20-1 TRBD1 once 15 CSARDPGQGSYEQYF TGCAGTGCTAGAGATCCGGGACAGGGGTCCTACGAGCAGTACTTC
TRBJ2-7 TRBV18 TRBD2 once 16 CASSPNSGGASYEQYF TGTGCCAGCTCACCAAATAGCGGGGGGGCCTCCTACGAGCAGTACTTC
TRBJ2-7 TRBV7-8 NA NA 12 CASSKGGHEQYF TGTGCCAGCAGCAAAGGAGGGCACGAGCAGTACTTC
TRBJ1-6 TRBV27 TRBD1 NA 15 CASSFGTGINSPLHF TGTGCCAGCAGCTTCGGGACAGGGATCAATTCACCCCTCCACTTT
TRBJ2-3 TRBV20-1 NA NA 15 CSAIRVSGDTDTQYF TGCAGTGCTATCAGGGTATCCGGGGACACAGATACGCAGTATTTT